Each of the 10 T cell receptor beta chains below was sequenced from the same sample in a study of cytomegalovirus exposure and HLA in healthy donors. It was with 60 Vbeta and 13 Jbeta primers that the PCR ran. Assay used: immunoSEQ multiplex PCR; TCRdb lists only in-frame clones, some missing. The top ten clones hold around 6.8% of a sample with just over 150,000 clones, approximately 72% of them seen once. Sequences were obtained from PBMCs. The receptor set was obtained from a man aged 40-49 years in good health and CMV-seropositive.

The J gene is TRBJ2-1, the V gene TRBV5-4; 11 bases map to TRBD2. CDR3 length equals 13 residues. V trimming: 2 bases; J trimming: 9 bases; junction bases outside the gene matches: 1. Germline CDR1 SGHNT, CDR2 YYREEE (reference sequence). The CDR3, as DNA: TGTGCCAGCAGCTTTACTAGCGGGGGTGAGCAGTTCTTC. Its translation: CASSFTSGGEQFF.

The chain uses TRBV28 and TRBJ1-2; D is undetermined. The ends were cut back, 5 bases at V and 2 bases at J, with 9 bases in the middle. This CDR3 has 13 residues. Per the germline V gene, CDR1 is MDHEN and CDR2 is SYDVKM. The CDR3 is CASSPPLNYGYTF. The CDR3, as DNA: TGTGCCAGCAGTCCTCCACTAAACTATGGCTACACCTTC.

The rearrangement links TRBV7-8 to TRBJ1-3; 7 positions match TRBD1. The trim removed 1 base at V and 1 base at J, leaving 10 bases unmatched. CDR3 length equals 18 residues. Germline V gene sequence: CDR1 SGHVS, CDR2 FQNEAQ. The CDR3 DNA is TGTGCCAGCAGCTTAGGGCTCACTGTGACAGGGTCTGGAAACACCATATATTTT. Its protein product is CASSLGLTVTGSGNTIYF.

V is TRBV7-2 and J is TRBJ2-5; 8 positions match TRBD1. The CDR3 has 15 amino acids. Germline V gene data show CDR1 as SGHTA and CDR2 as FQGNSA. V shed 1 base and J 5 bases; nucleotides not matched to a gene: 6. The CDR3: CASSLDGRGRETQYF. The CDR3 nucleotides read TGTGCCAGCAGCTTAGACGGCAGGGGGCGGGAGACCCAGTACTTC.

This clone was recorded a few times. In DNA form, the CDR3 reads TGTGCCAGTAGTTCGACCCGACAGAACTTCCGCTATGGCTACACCTTC. As protein: CASSSTRQNFRYGYTF. The genes are TRBV19 and TRBJ1-2, with D possibly TRBD1 on 5 matching bases. Germline V gives CDR1 LNHDA, CDR2 SQIVND (reference sequence). Trimming removed 5 bases at V and 4 bases at J, with 20 bases between. The CDR3 length is 16 residues. The full variable domain, in which reference TRBV19 and TRBJ1-2 provide the parts outside the CDR3, is DGGITQSPKYLFRKEGQNVTLSCEQNLNHDAMYWYRQDPGQGLRLIYYSQIVNDFQKGDIAEGYSVSREKKESFPLTVTSAQKNPTAFYLCASSSTRQNFRYGYTFGSGTRLTVV.

The chain joins TRBV7-8 to TRBJ1-3; unclear D gene. The germline V gene encodes CDR1 SGHVS and CDR2 FQNEAQ. Trimming cost V 2 bases and J 4 bases, with 18 bases left between them. This CDR3 has 17 residues. CDR3 DNA sequence: TGTGCCAGCAGCTTATCCCCCACAGTGTCACCCGGAAACACCATATATTTT. Translating gives CASSLSPTVSPGNTIYF.

CDR3 in amino acids: CAIGSGGAKNIQYF. CDR3 in DNA: TGTGCCATCGGAAGTGGCGGAGCCAAAAACATTCAGTACTTC. V is TRBV10-3 and J is TRBJ2-4; D is unresolved. Germline CDR1 and CDR2: ENHRY and SYGVKD. Trimming took 8 bases from V and 0 from J, leaving 11 bases between them. This CDR3 is 14 amino acids long.

This clone was detected a few times. The chain joins TRBV7-6 to TRBJ1-2; weak D call: TRBD1 (5 bases). The CDR3 is made up of 13 amino acids. Germline V gives CDR1 SGHVS, CDR2 FNYEAQ. V was trimmed by 5 bases and J by 4 bases, leaving 11 bases between them. The CDR3 reads CASSPDTGYGYTF. The CDR3 DNA sequence: TGTGCCAGCAGCCCGGACACGGGCTATGGCTACACCTTC.

V and J are TRBV5-1 and TRBJ2-7; D may be TRBD1 (6 bases). V was cut by 5 bases and J by 3 bases, with 15 bases left in between. The CDR3 runs 14 residues. Germline CDR1 and CDR2: SGHRS and YFSETQ. CDR3 region: CASRPGTQGYEQYF. CDR3 nucleotide sequence: TGCGCCAGCAGGCCTGGGACACAGGGCTACGAGCAGTACTTC.

CDR3 loop: CASTGLDLPETQYF. The CDR3 DNA is TGTGCCAGCACTGGACTAGACCTCCCGGAGACCCAGTACTTC. The chain has TRBV2 and TRBJ2-5; 7 bases fit TRBD2. V was pared by 7 bases and J by 5 bases, with 10 bases of the junction left unmatched. The CDR3 sequence is 14 residues long. Per the germline V gene, CDR1 is SNHLY and CDR2 is FYNNEI.